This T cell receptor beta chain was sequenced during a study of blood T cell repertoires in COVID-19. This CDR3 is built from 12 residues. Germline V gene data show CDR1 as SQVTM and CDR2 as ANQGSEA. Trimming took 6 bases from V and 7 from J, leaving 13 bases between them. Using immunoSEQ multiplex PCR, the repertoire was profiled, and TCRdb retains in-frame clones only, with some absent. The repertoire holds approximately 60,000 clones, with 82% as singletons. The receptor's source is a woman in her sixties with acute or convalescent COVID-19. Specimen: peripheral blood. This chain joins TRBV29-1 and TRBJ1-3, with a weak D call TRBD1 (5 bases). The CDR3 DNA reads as TGCAGCGTGGCAGGGATGCGGAACACCATATATTTT. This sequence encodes CSVAGMRNTIYF.